Reported below is one T cell receptor beta chain. What it binds is unknown. The data originate from a study of beta chain features in type 1 diabetes. The study, taken as a whole, reports: The study found fewer insertions and more deletions at VDJ junctions in type 1 diabetes patients.

Since all of the isolated RNA was reverse transcribed, expressed TCRB transcripts were what got sequenced. Assay: immunoSEQ multiplex PCR; the TCRdb copy retains only in-frame clones and omits some. In the table there are roughly 350,000 clones, about 11% of which are singletons. CD45RO/CCR7/CD25/CD127/CD95/CD27 sorting isolated CD4+ naive, central memory, regulatory and stem cell-like memory cells. This CDR3 spans 14 amino acids. V lost 3 bases to trimming and J lost 5 bases, with 13 bases between them. Germline V lookup: CDR1 MDHEN, CDR2 SYDVKM. This TCR was sampled from a woman aged 25 to 45 in good health. Sequencing input: naive CD4+ T cells from blood. The chain couples TRBV28 to TRBJ1-1; D perhaps matches TRBD1 (5 bases). Here the CDR3 reads CASSFPRGGTEAFF. The CDR3 DNA follows: TGTGCCAGCAGTTTTCCCCGGGGGGGAACTGAAGCTTTCTTT.